This T cell receptor (beta chain) was documented in a study of beta chain features in type 1 diabetes. Study details: Age and gender were similar between patients and healthy donors, as were cell yields. Points from the study as a whole: VDJ junctions in type 1 diabetes patients carried more deletions and fewer insertions. Possibly, sequencing cDNA over-represented cells that had high TCR expression levels. No resolution was reached here on whether HLA type influences TCRB rearrangement.

The CDR3 length is 15 residues. Germline V lookup: CDR1 SGHRS, CDR2 YFSETQ. V lost 4 bases, J lost 4 bases, and 5 bases stayed unmatched. Since all of the isolated RNA was reverse transcribed, expressed TCRB transcripts were what got sequenced. Produced via immunoSEQ multiplex PCR; TCRdb's table is partial and in-frame only. The table includes 200,000 to 250,000 clones, about 10% detected once. This clone was counted between two and nine times. Its target is unknown. The TCR was taken from a woman under 30 in good health. Material: naive CD4+ T cells from blood. V is TRBV5-1 and J is TRBJ2-1, with TRBD2 matching 10 bases. Here the CDR3 reads CASSRIAGGYNEQFF. For the CDR3, the DNA is TGCGCCAGCAGCAGGATAGCGGGAGGTTACAATGAGCAGTTCTTC. The variable domain in full, with the rest retrieved from reference TRBV5-1 and TRBJ2-1, is KAGVTQTPRYLIKTRGQQVTLSCSPISGHRSVSWYQQTPGQGLQFLFEYFSETQRNKGNFPGRFSGRQFSNSRSEMNVSTLELGDSALYLCASSRIAGGYNEQFFGPGTRLTVL.